A single T cell receptor beta chain is shown here with its context. Trimming took 7 bases from V and 1 from J, leaving 25 bases between them. CDR3 length: 17 amino acids. CDR1 SQVTM and CDR2 ANQGSEA come from the germline V gene. These data originate in a study of blood T cell repertoires in COVID-19. Study in general: From the United States, Italy and Spain came samples of acute and convalescent COVID-19. The cDNA or gDNA used as material had been derived from T cells, B-cell-depleted T cells, or PBMCs.

Original analysis: Reference gene primers were amplified, and this amplification served to estimate nucleated cell counts. TCRdb keeps only in-frame clones here, not all; method: immunoSEQ multiplex PCR. That table is the source of V, J and clone size, and D and trimming were worked out from the DNA. The sample lists about 250,000 clones, 70% to 90% occurring once. The material sequenced was peripheral blood. This chain links TRBV29-1 with TRBJ1-2; a weak D match, TRBD1 (5 bases). The sequence was collected from a woman aged 35 to 49 who had recovered from COVID-19. The CDR3 region is CSARRQGRGGNNYGYTF. As DNA, the CDR3 is TGCAGCGCCAGGAGGCAGGGACGGGGAGGTAATAACTATGGCTACACCTTC.